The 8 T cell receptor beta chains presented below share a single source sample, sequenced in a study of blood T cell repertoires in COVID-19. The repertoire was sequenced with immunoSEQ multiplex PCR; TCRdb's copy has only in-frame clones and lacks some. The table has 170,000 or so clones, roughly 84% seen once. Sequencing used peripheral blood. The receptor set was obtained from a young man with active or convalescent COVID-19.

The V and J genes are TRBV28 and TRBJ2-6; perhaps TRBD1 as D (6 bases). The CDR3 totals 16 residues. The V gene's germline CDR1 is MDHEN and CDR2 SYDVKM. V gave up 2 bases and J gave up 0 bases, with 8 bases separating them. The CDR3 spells CASSLGQISGANVLTF. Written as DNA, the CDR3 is TGTGCCAGCAGTTTAGGACAGATCTCTGGGGCCAACGTCCTGACTTTC.

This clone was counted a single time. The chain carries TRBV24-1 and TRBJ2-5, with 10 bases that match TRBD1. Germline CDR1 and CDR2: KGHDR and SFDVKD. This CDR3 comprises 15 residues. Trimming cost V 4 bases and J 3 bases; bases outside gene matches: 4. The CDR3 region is CATSEPGQGKETQYF. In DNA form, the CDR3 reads TGTGCCACCAGTGAACCGGGACAGGGGAAAGAGACCCAGTACTTC.

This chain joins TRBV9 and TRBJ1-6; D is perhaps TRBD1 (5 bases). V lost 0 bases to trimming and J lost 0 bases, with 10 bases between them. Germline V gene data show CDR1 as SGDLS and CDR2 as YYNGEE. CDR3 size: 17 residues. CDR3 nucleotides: TGTGCCAGCAGCGTAGGGGGGGAACGCTCCTATAATTCACCCCTCCACTTT. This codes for CASSVGGERSYNSPLHF.

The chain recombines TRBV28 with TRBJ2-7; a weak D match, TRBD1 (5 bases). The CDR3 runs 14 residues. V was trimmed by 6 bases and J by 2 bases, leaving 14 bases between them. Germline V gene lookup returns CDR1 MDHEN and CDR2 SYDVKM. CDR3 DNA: TGTGCCAGCAGCAGACAGCCTACAACCTACGAGCAGTACTTC. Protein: CASSRQPTTYEQYF.

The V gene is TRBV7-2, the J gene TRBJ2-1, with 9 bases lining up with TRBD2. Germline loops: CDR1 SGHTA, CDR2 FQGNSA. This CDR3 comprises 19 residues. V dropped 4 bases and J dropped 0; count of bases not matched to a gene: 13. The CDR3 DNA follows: TGTGCCAGCAGCTCGGACCCCAGAAGCGGGGGGAGCTCCTACAATGAGCAGTTCTTC. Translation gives CASSSDPRSGGSSYNEQFF.

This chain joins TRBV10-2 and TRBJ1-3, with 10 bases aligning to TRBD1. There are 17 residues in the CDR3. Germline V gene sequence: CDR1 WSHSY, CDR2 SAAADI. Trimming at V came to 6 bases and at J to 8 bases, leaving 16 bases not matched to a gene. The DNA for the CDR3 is TGCGCCAGCAGCACCTTTCCGGGACAGGGGTTTGGCCACACCATATATTTT. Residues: CASSTFPGQGFGHTIYF.

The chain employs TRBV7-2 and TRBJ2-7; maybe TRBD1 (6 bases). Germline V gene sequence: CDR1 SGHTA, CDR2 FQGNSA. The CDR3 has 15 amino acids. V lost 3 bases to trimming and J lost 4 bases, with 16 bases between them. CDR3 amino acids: CASSFSGTSFYEQYF. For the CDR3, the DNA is TGTGCCAGCAGCTTCTCGGGGACATCCTTTTACGAGCAGTACTTC.

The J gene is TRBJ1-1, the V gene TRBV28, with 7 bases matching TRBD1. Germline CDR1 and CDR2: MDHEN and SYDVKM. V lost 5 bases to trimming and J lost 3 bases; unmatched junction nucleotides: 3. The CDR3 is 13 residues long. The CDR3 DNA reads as TGTGCCAGCAGTAAGACAGGGTACACTGAAGCTTTCTTT. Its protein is CASSKTGYTEAFF.